This is a list of T cell receptor beta chains from one sample in a study of T-cell memory formation after mild COVID-19. Via MiXCR, TCRdb re-called the 5' RACE reads, giving one row per CDR3 protein. The sample yields tens of thousands of distinct CDR3 sequences, more than 10% seen once. The material sequenced was PBMCs or a T cell subset sorted from them (not recorded which). The source of these receptors is a man younger than 35 who had mild COVID-19 (a few samples of this study predate the infection). Cell type and time point are not known. CDR3s include the opening cysteine and the closing phenylalanine or tryptophan. D genes are given only for firm matches. Rows give clone size only sometimes, using once, few, many, or a class for an expanded clone.

v_gene: TRBV19
abundance: few
d_gene: TRBD1
j_gene: TRBJ2-1
CDR3nt: TGTGCCAGTAGTATAGGGAGACAGGGGGCCATGACGTCCTACAATGAGCAGTTCTTC
CDR3aa: CASSIGRQGAMTSYNEQFF

v_gene: TRBV7-2
abundance: few
d_gene: TRBD1
j_gene: TRBJ1-1
CDR3nt: TGTGCCAGCAGCTTGGACAGGATTGGTACTGAAGCTTTCTTT
CDR3aa: CASSLDRIGTEAFF

v_gene: TRBV7-2
abundance: .
d_gene: .
j_gene: TRBJ2-3
CDR3nt: TGTGCCAGCAGCTTAACCTTGTATACGCAGTATTTT
CDR3aa: CASSLTLYTQYF

v_gene: TRBV20-1
abundance: many
d_gene: .
j_gene: TRBJ2-6
CDR3nt: TGCAGTGCTAGCATGTCCAGGGTATATGGGGCCAACGTCCTGACTTTC
CDR3aa: CSASMSRVYGANVLTF

v_gene: TRBV7-9
abundance: many
d_gene: .
j_gene: TRBJ1-6
CDR3nt: TGTGCCAGCAGCTTACAGGGGAATACACCCCTCCACTTT
CDR3aa: CASSLQGNTPLHF

v_gene: TRBV23-1
abundance: .
d_gene: .
j_gene: TRBJ2-7
CDR3nt: TGCGCCAGCAGTCAATCCCTCCCGTTAAATAGGGAGCAGTACTTC
CDR3aa: CASSQSLPLNREQYF

v_gene: TRBV5-1
abundance: .
d_gene: TRBD1
j_gene: TRBJ1-2
CDR3nt: TGCGCCAGCAGCTTGACGGGACAGTCCTATGGCTACACCTTC
CDR3aa: CASSLTGQSYGYTF

v_gene: TRBV7-9
abundance: many
d_gene: .
j_gene: TRBJ2-7
CDR3nt: TGTGCCAGCAGCTTATTCGTCGGGATTTCGGATGAGCAGTACTTC
CDR3aa: CASSLFVGISDEQYF

v_gene: TRBV6-2/TRBV6-3
abundance: .
d_gene: .
j_gene: TRBJ1-1
CDR3nt: TGTGCCAGCAGTTACGGTCTAAGCAGTGAAGCTGTCTTT
CDR3aa: CASSYGLSSEAVF

v_gene: TRBV7-2
abundance: .
d_gene: .
j_gene: TRBJ1-3
CDR3nt: TGTGCCAGCAGCTTAGGGGGTCCGTTCTCTGGAAACACCATATATTTT
CDR3aa: CASSLGGPFSGNTIYF

v_gene: TRBV29-1
abundance: many
d_gene: .
j_gene: TRBJ2-5
CDR3nt: TGCAGCGTTGGCCAAGAGACCCAGTACTTC
CDR3aa: CSVGQETQYF

v_gene: TRBV3-1
abundance: .
d_gene: .
j_gene: TRBJ1-1
CDR3nt: TGTGCCAGCAGCCAAGGGGAAGGGAAAGCTTTCTTT
CDR3aa: CASSQGEGKAFF

v_gene: TRBV12-3/TRBV12-4
abundance: many
d_gene: TRBD1
j_gene: TRBJ2-5
CDR3nt: TGTGCCAGCAGACCTACAGGGGGTTTAGAGACCCAGTACTTC
CDR3aa: CASRPTGGLETQYF

v_gene: TRBV7-6
abundance: .
d_gene: .
j_gene: TRBJ1-6
CDR3nt: TGTGCCAGCAGCTTAGGAGGGATAGGGGGTTCACCCCTCCACTTT
CDR3aa: CASSLGGIGGSPLHF

v_gene: TRBV7-3
abundance: .
d_gene: TRBD1
j_gene: TRBJ1-2
CDR3nt: TGTGCCAGCAGCCGCGGAGACAGGGGAAGAGATGGCTACACCTTC
CDR3aa: CASSRGDRGRDGYTF

v_gene: TRBV16
abundance: .
d_gene: .
j_gene: TRBJ2-2
CDR3nt: TGTGCCAGCAGCCGAAGTCTCAACAGGGACTACACCGGGGAGCTGTTTTTT
CDR3aa: CASSRSLNRDYTGELFF

v_gene: TRBV12-3/TRBV12-4
abundance: many
d_gene: .
j_gene: TRBJ2-1
CDR3nt: TGTGCCAGCAGTTTTAGAAATGAGCAGTTCTTC
CDR3aa: CASSFRNEQFF

v_gene: TRBV24-1
abundance: many
d_gene: .
j_gene: TRBJ2-1
CDR3nt: TGTGCCACCAGTGACGGCAGCTACTCCTACAATGAGCAGTTCTTC
CDR3aa: CATSDGSYSYNEQFF

v_gene: TRBV20-1
abundance: many
d_gene: TRBD2
j_gene: TRBJ2-3
CDR3nt: TGCAGTGCTGCCCAGGGACTAGCGGGGGGAGGGACGCAGTATTTT
CDR3aa: CSAAQGLAGGGTQYF

v_gene: TRBV5-1
abundance: .
d_gene: .
j_gene: TRBJ1-1
CDR3nt: TGCGCCAGCAGCAAAGGACACGACACTGAAGCTTTCTTT
CDR3aa: CASSKGHDTEAFF

v_gene: TRBV5-1
abundance: .
d_gene: TRBD1
j_gene: TRBJ1-1
CDR3nt: TGCGCCAGCAGCACAATGGGACAGGGGTGGACTGAAGCTTTCTTT
CDR3aa: CASSTMGQGWTEAFF

v_gene: TRBV5-4
abundance: .
d_gene: .
j_gene: TRBJ2-3
CDR3nt: TGTGCCAGCAGCTTTAAGGGGACCACAGATACGCAGTATTTT
CDR3aa: CASSFKGTTDTQYF

v_gene: TRBV2
abundance: few
d_gene: TRBD1
j_gene: TRBJ1-4
CDR3nt: TGTGCCAGCATCAGACAGGGAAATGAAAAACTGTTTTTT
CDR3aa: CASIRQGNEKLFF

v_gene: TRBV5-4
abundance: many
d_gene: .
j_gene: TRBJ1-4
CDR3nt: TGTGCCAGCAGCTCGGGACAAAATAATGAAAAACTGTTTTTT
CDR3aa: CASSSGQNNEKLFF

v_gene: TRBV10-3
abundance: many
d_gene: .
j_gene: TRBJ2-3
CDR3nt: TGTGCCATCAGTGAAGGATCGAGCGGATACACAGATACGCAGTATTTT
CDR3aa: CAISEGSSGYTDTQYF

v_gene: TRBV4-2
abundance: many
d_gene: .
j_gene: TRBJ2-1
CDR3nt: TGTGCCAGCAGCCAAGATGGGACCAGAGGGGCCTACAATGAGCAGTTCTTC
CDR3aa: CASSQDGTRGAYNEQFF

v_gene: TRBV6-1
abundance: few
d_gene: .
j_gene: TRBJ2-3
CDR3nt: TGTGCCAGCAGTAGCCGGGTCCCCACAGATACGCAGTATTTT
CDR3aa: CASSSRVPTDTQYF

v_gene: TRBV6-6
abundance: few
d_gene: .
j_gene: TRBJ1-1
CDR3nt: TGTGCCAGCAGTCAGGGAATCGGTGGGACTGAAGCTTTCTTT
CDR3aa: CASSQGIGGTEAFF

v_gene: TRBV20-1
abundance: few
d_gene: .
j_gene: TRBJ1-4
CDR3nt: TGCAGTGCTAGAGATCTCAGGGGCGGAGAAAAACTGTTTTTT
CDR3aa: CSARDLRGGEKLFF

v_gene: TRBV7-2
abundance: many
d_gene: TRBD2
j_gene: TRBJ2-3
CDR3nt: TGTGCCAGCAGCCCGCGGGGGGCGGCAGATACGCAGTATTTT
CDR3aa: CASSPRGAADTQYF

v_gene: TRBV12-3/TRBV12-4
abundance: many
d_gene: .
j_gene: TRBJ2-5
CDR3nt: TGTGCCAGCAGTTTATGGGGGGTACAAGAGACCCAGTACTTC
CDR3aa: CASSLWGVQETQYF

v_gene: TRBV10-2
abundance: many
d_gene: .
j_gene: TRBJ1-1
CDR3nt: TGCGCCAGCAGTGAGTCCCAGAACACTGAAGCTTTCTTT
CDR3aa: CASSESQNTEAFF

v_gene: TRBV18
abundance: .
d_gene: .
j_gene: TRBJ1-5
CDR3nt: TGTGCCAGCTCACCAATAAAACATCCGGGGCAGCCCCAGCATTTT
CDR3aa: CASSPIKHPGQPQHF

v_gene: TRBV4-2
abundance: .
d_gene: TRBD2
j_gene: TRBJ2-3
CDR3nt: TGTGCCAGCAGCCAAGGGACTAGCGGGGCCACAGATACGCAGTATTTT
CDR3aa: CASSQGTSGATDTQYF

v_gene: TRBV5-4
abundance: few
d_gene: TRBD2
j_gene: TRBJ2-5
CDR3nt: TGTGCCAGCAGCTCCCCTAGCGGGGGGACTCTACAAGAGACCCAGTACTTC
CDR3aa: CASSSPSGGTLQETQYF

v_gene: TRBV7-3
abundance: medium-sized
d_gene: TRBD1
j_gene: TRBJ2-1
CDR3nt: TGTGCCAGCAGCTTAACAGGGGGCCCTCCAAGCTCCTACAATGAGCAGTTCTTC
CDR3aa: CASSLTGGPPSSYNEQFF

v_gene: TRBV6-5
abundance: few
d_gene: .
j_gene: TRBJ1-1
CDR3nt: TGTGCCAGCAGTTGGGCGGGGAACACTGAAGCTTTCTTT
CDR3aa: CASSWAGNTEAFF

v_gene: TRBV28
abundance: .
d_gene: .
j_gene: TRBJ2-5
CDR3nt: TGTGCCAGCAGCCTCGGACTGGGGGAGACCCAGTACTTC
CDR3aa: CASSLGLGETQYF

v_gene: TRBV4-2
abundance: many
d_gene: TRBD2
j_gene: TRBJ2-7
CDR3nt: TGTGCCAGCAGCCAAGGCCAGTACCCCGGGACTAGCCTAGAGGTACCCGAGCAGTACTTC
CDR3aa: CASSQGQYPGTSLEVPEQYF

v_gene: TRBV29-1
abundance: few
d_gene: .
j_gene: TRBJ1-1
CDR3nt: TGCAGCGGGGAGGGCAGCGTGAACACTGAAGCTTTCTTT
CDR3aa: CSGEGSVNTEAFF

v_gene: TRBV6-6
abundance: few
d_gene: .
j_gene: TRBJ1-1
CDR3nt: TGTGCCAGCAGTGGGGGAACGACTGAAGCTTTCTTT
CDR3aa: CASSGGTTEAFF

v_gene: TRBV12-3/TRBV12-4
abundance: many
d_gene: TRBD2
j_gene: TRBJ2-2
CDR3nt: TGTGCCAGCAGTTACCGACTAGCATTCTTCACCGGGGAGCTGTTTTTT
CDR3aa: CASSYRLAFFTGELFF

v_gene: TRBV7-8
abundance: .
d_gene: TRBD1
j_gene: TRBJ1-3
CDR3nt: TGTGCCAGCAGCCATCCGACAGGGGGCTATGGGTCTGGAAACACCATATATTTT
CDR3aa: CASSHPTGGYGSGNTIYF

v_gene: TRBV3-1
abundance: many
d_gene: .
j_gene: TRBJ2-5
CDR3nt: TGTGCCAGCAGCCAAGACCCGGGCCGAGAGACCCAGTACTTC
CDR3aa: CASSQDPGRETQYF

v_gene: TRBV6-5
abundance: .
d_gene: .
j_gene: TRBJ1-1
CDR3nt: TGTGCCAGCAGGGGGACCTGGGCTGAAGCTTTCTTT
CDR3aa: CASRGTWAEAFF

v_gene: TRBV24-1
abundance: .
d_gene: TRBD1
j_gene: TRBJ2-3
CDR3nt: TGTGCCACCAGTGATCCAGGGGGCTCAGATACGCAGTATTTT
CDR3aa: CATSDPGGSDTQYF

v_gene: TRBV5-1
abundance: .
d_gene: .
j_gene: TRBJ1-2
CDR3nt: TGCGCCAGCAGCTTTGGGGGGAGTGGCTATGGCTACACCTTC
CDR3aa: CASSFGGSGYGYTF

v_gene: TRBV10-1
abundance: .
d_gene: .
j_gene: TRBJ1-1
CDR3nt: TGCGCCAGCAGTCCCGGGACACCAAAAGGGGGGGAAGCTTTCTTT
CDR3aa: CASSPGTPKGGEAFF

v_gene: TRBV6-2/TRBV6-3
abundance: .
d_gene: TRBD2
j_gene: TRBJ2-3
CDR3nt: TGTGCCAGCAGCTTTAGCGGGGGGCCGGATACGCAGTATTTT
CDR3aa: CASSFSGGPDTQYF

v_gene: TRBV6-2/TRBV6-3
abundance: .
d_gene: TRBD2
j_gene: TRBJ2-2
CDR3nt: TGTGCCAGCAGTTACTACGGACTAGCGGGGGACGGGGAGCTGTTTTTT
CDR3aa: CASSYYGLAGDGELFF

v_gene: TRBV12-3/TRBV12-4
abundance: few
d_gene: .
j_gene: TRBJ1-5
CDR3nt: TGTGCCAGCAGTTTCTCCGGATTCTCTAATCAGCCCCAGCATTTT
CDR3aa: CASSFSGFSNQPQHF

v_gene: TRBV7-9
abundance: .
d_gene: .
j_gene: TRBJ1-2
CDR3nt: TGTGCCAGCAGCTGGTCCGGGGAGCCTAACTATGGCTACACCTTC
CDR3aa: CASSWSGEPNYGYTF